This T cell receptor (beta chain) was obtained from a study of blood T cell repertoires in COVID-19. Study-wide context: The cDNA or gDNA used as material had been derived from T cells, B-cell-depleted T cells, or PBMCs.

Per the authors' pipeline: Estimation of nucleated cell counts relied on the amplification of reference gene primers. The table came from immunoSEQ multiplex PCR; TCRdb's copy has only in-frame clones and leaves some out. V, J and clone size derive from that table, while D and trimming were established from the DNA sequence. The repertoire consists of fewer than 650,000 clones, with 85% to 90% occurring once and the leading ten covering less than 9.5%. This CDR3 is built from 15 residues. Deletions cut 6 bases from V and 6 bases from J, with 19 bases between. CDR1 and CDR2 (germline): SNHLY, FYNNEI. Followed longitudinally, the Seattle patients had been enrolled during active infection.

This chain uses TRBV2 with TRBJ2-3; tentative D call: TRBD2 (6 bases). The material sequenced was peripheral blood. The source is a woman between 45 and 60 years old with COVID-19, enrolled during active disease. CDR3 in DNA: TGTGCCAGCAGCTTGGCCACTAGCACGGCGGATACGCAGTATTTT. Protein product: CASSLATSTADTQYF.